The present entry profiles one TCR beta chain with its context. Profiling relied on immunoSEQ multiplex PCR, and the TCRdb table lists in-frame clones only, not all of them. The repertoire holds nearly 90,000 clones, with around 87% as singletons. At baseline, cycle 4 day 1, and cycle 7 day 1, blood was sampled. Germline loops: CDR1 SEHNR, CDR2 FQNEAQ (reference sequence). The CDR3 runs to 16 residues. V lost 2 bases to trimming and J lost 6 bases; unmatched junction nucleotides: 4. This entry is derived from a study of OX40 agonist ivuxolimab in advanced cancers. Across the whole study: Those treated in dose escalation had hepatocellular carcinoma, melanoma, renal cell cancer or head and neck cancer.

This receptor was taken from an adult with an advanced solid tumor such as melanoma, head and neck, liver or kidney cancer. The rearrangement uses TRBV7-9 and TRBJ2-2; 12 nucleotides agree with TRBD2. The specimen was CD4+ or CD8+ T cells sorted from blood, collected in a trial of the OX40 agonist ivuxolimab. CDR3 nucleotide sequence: TGTGCCAGCAGCTTATCGACTAGCGGGAGTCCCGGGGAGCTGTTTTTT. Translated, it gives CASSLSTSGSPGELFF.